This entry lists 24 T cell receptor beta chains sequenced from one sample in a study of T-cell reconstitution after alpha-beta-depleted transplantation in children. Unique molecular identifiers were used to barcode this TCRbeta library. TCRdb reprocessed the PCR reads via MiXCR and lists one record per CDR3 protein. The data show roughly 50,000 distinct CDR3 sequences, approximately 43% seen once. Material: PBMCs, mostly from graft donor cells, obtained 360 days after TCRalphabeta/CD19-depleted stem cell transplant. The source is a male patient between 5 and 17 years old who had a stem cell transplant for acute lymphoblastic leukemia, so the T cells may come from the graft donor.

V usage is TRBV7-9 and J usage is TRBJ2-7; maybe TRBD1 (5 bases). The ends were cut back, 1 base at V and 2 bases at J, with 18 bases in the middle. Per germline, CDR1 SEHNR and CDR2 FQNEAQ (reference sequence). The length of the CDR3 is 17 residues. CDR3 sequence reads: CASSLEGHYITPYEQYF. DNA for the CDR3: TGTGCCAGCAGCTTAGAGGGGCATTACATTACGCCCTACGAGCAGTACTTC.

The chain recombines TRBV12-3 or TRBV12-4 with TRBJ2-7; 7 nucleotides align to TRBD1. This CDR3 has 14 residues. Germline trimming cut 6 bases from V and 4 bases from J; bases unmatched to any gene: 9. The CDR3 loop reads CASSPRTGVYEQYF. Here the CDR3 DNA reads TGTGCCAGCAGCCCACGCACAGGGGTTTACGAGCAGTACTTC.

V usage is TRBV20-1 and J usage is TRBJ2-1, with TRBD2 matching over 9 bases. The germline V gene encodes CDR1 DFQATT and CDR2 SNEGSKA (reference sequence). V dropped 6 bases and J dropped 6; count of bases not matched to a gene: 12. The CDR3 sequence is 15 residues long. CDR3 sequence reads: CSATSSGGLTNEQFF. The CDR3 DNA reads TGCAGTGCCACCTCAAGCGGGGGGCTAACCAATGAGCAGTTCTTC.

V is TRBV5-1 and J is TRBJ2-1; 8 nucleotides align to TRBD1. The CDR3 totals 16 residues. The V gene's germline CDR1 is SGHRS and CDR2 YFSETQ. The trim removed 1 base at V and 4 bases at J, leaving 7 bases unmatched. The CDR3: CASSLPRQGSYNEQFF. The CDR3 DNA reads as TGCGCCAGCAGCTTGCCTCGACAGGGGTCATACAATGAGCAGTTCTTC.

The table lists this clonotype with a count of one. V is TRBV4-3 and J is TRBJ1-3, with 7 bases fitting TRBD1. The ends lost 3 bases at V and 2 bases at J; junction bases unmatched: 7. Germline CDR1 and CDR2: LGHNA and YSLEER. This CDR3 region has 16 residues. The DNA for the CDR3 is TGCGCCAGCAGCCACCCCTCCGGACAGGCTGGAAACACCATATATTTT. Protein: CASSHPSGQAGNTIYF.

A few counts support this clonotype. The J gene is TRBJ2-1, the V gene TRBV7-9, with 7 bases fitting TRBD2. The CDR3 is 15 amino acids. Trimming cost V 5 bases and J 5 bases; bases outside gene matches: 9. From germline, CDR1 is SEHNR and CDR2 FQNEAQ (reference sequence). The CDR3 spells CASSPRGVADNEQFF. The CDR3 DNA reads as TGTGCCAGCAGCCCCCGGGGGGTAGCTGACAATGAGCAGTTCTTC. The whole variable domain, filled in from reference TRBV7-9 and TRBJ2-1, reads DTGVSQNPRHKITKRGQNVTFRCDPISEHNRLYWYRQTLGQGPEFLTYFQNEAQLEKSRLLSDRFSAERPKGSFSTLEIQRTEQGDSAMYLCASSPRGVADNEQFFGPGTRLTVL.

The CDR3 DNA reads as TGTGCCAGCAGTTTCTTGGGGTTTAATGAAAAACTGTTTTTT. Its protein product is CASSFLGFNEKLFF. The rearrangement joins TRBV12-3 or TRBV12-4 to TRBJ1-4; D gene ambiguous. Trimming took 3 bases from V and 4 from J, leaving 9 bases between them. The CDR3 runs 14 residues.

J is TRBJ2-3 and V is TRBV12-3 or TRBV12-4, with 9 bases aligning to TRBD2. This CDR3 has 15 amino acids. V was clipped by 1 base and J by 8 bases; unmatched bases: 7. This CDR3 reads CASSLGLAAQGTQYF. The CDR3 DNA reads as TGTGCCAGCAGTTTAGGACTAGCGGCTCAGGGTACGCAGTATTTT.

V gene TRBV11-2 combines with J gene TRBJ2-7; D call uncertain. V gave up 0 bases and J gave up 1 base, with 10 bases separating them. This CDR3 region has 15 residues. Germline V gene lookup returns CDR1 SGHAT and CDR2 FQNNGV. The DNA for the CDR3 is TGTGCCAGCAGCTTAGAATTTGGGTCGTCCTACGAGCAGTACTTC. Its protein is CASSLEFGSSYEQYF.

The rearrangement uses TRBV7-2 and TRBJ2-1; D call uncertain. CDR3 size: 12 residues. V was cut by 1 base and J by 9 bases, with 7 bases left in between. Germline V lookup: CDR1 SGHTA, CDR2 FQGNSA. The DNA for the CDR3 is TGTGCCAGCAGCTTAGGGTTGAGTGAGCAGTTCTTC. Its protein is CASSLGLSEQFF.

The genes are TRBV27 and TRBJ2-1, with unresolved D. The CDR3 contains 17 residues. Germline CDR1 and CDR2: MNHEY and SMNVEV (reference sequence). V was cut by 1 base and J by 2 bases, with 15 bases left in between. The CDR3: CASSLLVGSATYNEQFF. The CDR3 coding sequence is TGTGCCAGCAGTTTATTAGTTGGCTCGGCAACCTACAATGAGCAGTTCTTC.

This clonotype was seen a handful of times. DNA of the CDR3: TGTGCCAGCAGCGTAGTTCGGGGTACCGCGGGTCAGCCCCAGCATTTT. Translated, it gives CASSVVRGTAGQPQHF. The gene calls are TRBV9 and TRBJ1-5; D call uncertain. Germline V gives CDR1 SGDLS, CDR2 YYNGEE. The CDR3 is 16 amino acids. The V and J ends lost 0 bases and 6 bases respectively, with 16 bases between them.

The chain links TRBV29-1 to TRBJ1-3; 7 bases align to TRBD1. From germline, CDR1 is SQVTM and CDR2 ANQGSEA. Germline trimming cut 3 bases from V and 0 bases from J; bases unmatched to any gene: 2. CDR3 size: 14 residues. The CDR3 nucleotides are TGCAGCGTTGACACAGGGGTCTCTGGAAACACCATATATTTT. It codes for CSVDTGVSGNTIYF.

The V and J genes are TRBV7-3 and TRBJ2-1, with D perhaps matching TRBD2 (5 bases). CDR3 length equals 15 residues. Trimming shortened V by 5 bases and J by 5 bases, and 16 bases separated the two germline ends. Germline V CDR1 and CDR2: SGHTA, FQGTGA. The CDR3 DNA follows: TGTGCCAGCAGCCTTTCCATGGACTTTAACAATGAGCAGTTCTTC. Protein: CASSLSMDFNNEQFF.

J is TRBJ2-5 and V is TRBV11-2, with D tentatively TRBD1 (6 bases). The CDR3 sequence is 15 residues long. The germline V gene has CDR1 SGHAT and CDR2 FQNNGV. The V end was cut by 2 bases, the J end by 3 bases, with 13 bases between. DNA for the CDR3: TGTGCCAGCAGCTTAAGAGGCAGGGGAAAAGAGACCCAGTACTTC. It codes for CASSLRGRGKETQYF. The full variable domain, its missing parts supplied by reference TRBV11-2 and TRBJ2-5, is EAGVAQSPRYKIIEKRQSVAFWCNPISGHATLYWYQQILGQGPKLLIQFQNNGVVDDSQLPKDRFSAERLKGVDSTLKIQPAKLEDSAVYLCASSLRGRGKETQYFGPGTRLLVL.

The chain couples TRBV6-5 to TRBJ2-5; TRBD1 matches at 7 bases. V trimming: 0 bases; J trimming: 3 bases; junction bases outside the gene matches: 7. This CDR3 is 16 amino acids long. Germline values: CDR1 MNHEY, CDR2 SVGAGI. CDR3 bases: TGTGCCAGCAGTTACTCAGGGACAGATATAAAAGAGACCCAGTACTTC. Translation: CASSYSGTDIKETQYF.

This clonotype has only one observation. The genes are TRBV28 and TRBJ1-4; D gene uncertain. Germline assignment: CDR1 MDHEN and CDR2 SYDVKM. The CDR3 extends over 12 amino acids. With 2 bases removed from V and 8 bases from J, the gap between germline ends came to 6 bases. CDR3 amino acids: CASSLREEKLFF. The CDR3 region has the DNA TGTGCCAGCAGTTTAAGGGAGGAAAAACTGTTTTTT.

The V and J genes are TRBV18 and TRBJ1-1; D remains ambiguous. Between the trimmed V and J ends, which lost 3 bases and 0 bases, there was a span of 14 bases. This CDR3 region has 16 residues. The germline V gene encodes CDR1 KGHSH and CDR2 LQKENI. CDR3 residues: CASSPRDPSLNTEAFF. The CDR3 region has the DNA TGTGCCAGCTCACCTCGGGATCCGTCCCTGAACACTGAAGCTTTCTTT.

This clonotype has more than one count but fewer than ten. The chain has TRBV3-1 and TRBJ1-2; D is unresolved. CDR1 and CDR2 (germline): LGHDT, YNNKEL (reference sequence). Trimming stripped 4 bases from V and 5 bases from J, with 11 bases between. This CDR3 has 13 residues. This CDR3 is CASSLLDQYGYTF. The CDR3 DNA is TGTGCCAGCAGCCTCCTGGATCAATATGGCTACACCTTC.

This clonotype has only a few counts. The CDR3 protein is CASSSRQPDTQYF. CDR3 nucleotide sequence: TGTGCCAGCAGCTCCAGACAGCCAGATACGCAGTATTTT. The chain combines TRBV7-6 with TRBJ2-3, with D tentatively TRBD1 (5 bases). CDR1 SGHVS and CDR2 FNYEAQ come from the germline V gene. CDR3 length equals 13 residues. Trimming removed 4 bases at V and 4 bases at J, with 9 bases between.

This clonotype was seen just once. The genes are TRBV7-9 and TRBJ2-2; 9 nucleotides align to TRBD2. Losses at the gene ends were 4 bases for V and 1 base for J; bases not matched to a gene: 1. The CDR3 is 15 residues long. In germline, CDR1 is SEHNR, CDR2 FQNEAQ (reference sequence). CDR3 in DNA: TGTGCCAGCAGCTCTAGCGGGAAGAACACCGGGGAGCTGTTTTTT. This encodes CASSSSGKNTGELFF.

This chain connects TRBV10-3 to TRBJ2-1; a possible D gene is TRBD1 (6 bases). This CDR3 has 12 residues. The V and J ends lost 7 bases and 4 bases respectively, with 8 bases between them. CDR1 is ENHRY and CDR2 is SYGVKD in the germline V gene. In DNA form, the CDR3 reads TGTGCCATCACAGGGGAGTACAATGAGCAGTTCTTC. As protein: CAITGEYNEQFF.

This clonotype came up a few times. The CDR3 reads CSARSEDSSYSYEQYF. Here the CDR3 DNA reads TGCAGTGCTAGATCTGAGGACAGCTCCTATTCCTACGAGCAGTACTTC. The rearrangement joins TRBV20-1 to TRBJ2-7, with D perhaps matching TRBD1 (6 bases). V lost 2 bases to trimming and J lost 1 base, with 18 bases between them. The germline V gene has CDR1 DFQATT and CDR2 SNEGSKA (reference sequence). CDR3 length: 16 amino acids.

This clonotype was seen a handful of times. This chain links TRBV7-9 with TRBJ2-7; 7 nucleotides agree with TRBD1. CDR1 and CDR2 from the germline V gene are SEHNR and FQNEAQ (reference sequence). CDR3 length: 15 amino acids. V lost 4 bases to trimming and J lost 3 bases; unmatched junction nucleotides: 9. CDR3 amino acids: CASSSRDSPIYEQYF. The CDR3 DNA sequence: TGTGCCAGCAGCTCAAGGGACAGTCCCATCTACGAGCAGTACTTC.